Each of the 13 T cell receptor beta chains below was sequenced from the same sample in a study of blood T cell repertoires in COVID-19. Here immunoSEQ multiplex PCR was the method, and the copy in TCRdb shows in-frame clones only, minus some. The sample holds just under 95,000 clones, 80% seen once. Sequencing was performed on peripheral blood. The receptors were gathered from a human donor in a cohort sampled during active COVID-19.

The chain recombines TRBV5-1 with TRBJ1-3; unclear D gene. The CDR3 is 16 residues long. Germline CDR1 SGHRS, CDR2 YFSETQ. With 5 bases removed from V and 1 base from J, the gap between germline ends came to 16 bases. Here the CDR3 reads CASRSSLGGSGNTIYF. The CDR3 DNA is TGCGCCAGCAGGTCATCATTAGGAGGGTCTGGAAACACCATATATTTT.

J is TRBJ1-2 and V is TRBV28; 8 bases match TRBD1. The germline gives CDR1 MDHEN, CDR2 SYDVKM. V was pared by 2 bases and J by 4 bases, with 3 bases of the junction left unmatched. The CDR3 loop spans 14 amino acids. The CDR3 DNA sequence: TGTGCCAGCAGTTTAGAGGGACAGGTCTATGGCTACACCTTC. Translated, it gives CASSLEGQVYGYTF.

This clone was picked up a small number of times. The rearrangement uses TRBV5-1 and TRBJ1-1; perhaps TRBD1 as D (5 bases). This CDR3 is built from 13 residues. The V end lost 8 bases, the J end lost 6 bases, and 17 bases lay between the germline ends. Germline assignment: CDR1 SGHRS and CDR2 YFSETQ. This CDR3 reads CASVDQGVSEAFF. In DNA, the CDR3 is TGCGCCAGTGTCGACCAAGGGGTTTCTGAAGCTTTCTTT.

The chain combines TRBV18 with TRBJ1-3, with no clear D. Germline CDR1 reads KGHSH; CDR2 reads LQKENI. V dropped 3 bases and J dropped 0 bases, with 9 bases sitting between them. The CDR3 runs 15 residues. The CDR3 region is CASSPTLGSGNTIYF. CDR3 bases: TGTGCCAGCTCACCGACACTAGGCTCTGGAAACACCATATATTTT. The entire variable domain, with the rest obtained from reference TRBV18 and TRBJ1-3, is as follows: NAGVMQNPRHLVRRRGQEARLRCSPMKGHSHVYWYRQLPEEGLKFMVYLQKENIIDESGMPKERFSAEFPKEGPSILRIQQVVRGDSAAYFCASSPTLGSGNTIYFGEGSWLTVV.

CDR3 region: CASRNRGLEQFF. CDR3 bases: TGTGCCAGCAGGAACAGGGGGCTCGAGCAGTTCTTC. This rearrangement joins TRBV6-6 to TRBJ2-1; 9 bases align to TRBD1. Germline CDR1 is MNHNY and CDR2 is SVGAGI (reference sequence). There are 12 residues in the CDR3. After removal of 6 bases from V and 10 bases from J, the junction contained 4 bases not matched to a gene.

V and J are TRBV18 and TRBJ2-7, with a possible D match to TRBD1 (5 bases). The length of the CDR3 is 14 residues. Germline V gene lookup returns CDR1 KGHSH and CDR2 LQKENI. Trimming stripped 2 bases from V and 2 bases from J, with 10 bases between. The CDR3: CASSPRRQPYEQYF. CDR3 DNA: TGTGCCAGCTCACCAAGAAGACAGCCCTACGAGCAGTACTTC.

The rearrangement links TRBV29-1 to TRBJ2-2; TRBD1 aligns across 7 bases. The V and J ends lost 4 bases and 4 bases, in that order; junction bases with no gene match: 9. Germline lookup yields CDR1 SQVTM and CDR2 ANQGSEA. The CDR3 covers 15 residues. CDR3 bases: TGCAGCGTTGTACCAGGGGGTAGGAGCACCGGGGAGCTGTTTTTT. Its protein product is CSVVPGGRSTGELFF.

The table lists this clone with a count of one. The genes are TRBV25-1 and TRBJ1-2; TRBD1 aligns across 7 bases. CDR3 length equals 13 residues. V was pared by 7 bases and J by 8 bases, with 10 bases of the junction left unmatched. Germline CDR1 reads MGHDK; CDR2 reads SYGVNS. CDR3 nucleotide sequence: TGTGCCAGCATAGGGACAGACTTTGGAGGCTACACCTTC. Amino acid sequence: CASIGTDFGGYTF.

The table lists this clone with a count of one. The chain couples TRBV7-2 to TRBJ1-2; D perhaps matches TRBD1 (6 bases). Germline lookup yields CDR1 SGHTA and CDR2 FQGNSA. Trimming took off 1 base at V and 5 bases at J, with 8 bases between the two ends. This CDR3 region has 13 residues. CDR3 loop: CASSLGGGYGYTF. The CDR3 bases are TGTGCCAGCAGCTTAGGAGGGGGTTATGGCTACACCTTC.

J is TRBJ2-7 and V is TRBV19; 7 bases align to TRBD1. Germline assignment: CDR1 LNHDA and CDR2 SQIVND (reference sequence). V shed 3 bases and J 0 bases; nucleotides not matched to a gene: 5. CDR3 length: 15 residues. The CDR3 DNA follows: TGTGCCAGTAGTATTCGGGACAGTGTCTCCTACGAGCAGTACTTC. It encodes CASSIRDSVSYEQYF.

V gene TRBV6-4 combines with J gene TRBJ1-5; D is ambiguous. Trimming stripped 5 bases from V and 3 bases from J, with 8 bases between. This CDR3 comprises 13 residues. CDR1 is MRHNA, CDR2 SNTAGT, per germline. Here the CDR3 DNA reads TGTGCCAGCAGTTTAACAGACAATCAGCCCCAGCATTTT. Translated: CASSLTDNQPQHF.

This chain uses TRBV6-5 with TRBJ2-2; D possibly corresponds to TRBD1 (6 bases). The V end lost 8 bases, the J end lost 7 bases, and 17 bases lay between the germline ends. This CDR3 has 14 amino acids. Germline values: CDR1 MNHEY, CDR2 SVGAGI. This CDR3 reads CASCRQGKIGELFF. CDR3 bases: TGTGCCAGCTGCAGGCAGGGGAAAATCGGGGAGCTGTTTTTT.

This clone has only a few counts. J is TRBJ1-2 and V is TRBV5-1; D is perhaps TRBD1 (6 bases). Trimming cost V 4 bases and J 4 bases, with 20 bases left between them. CDR3 size: 16 residues. The germline V gene encodes CDR1 SGHRS and CDR2 YFSETQ. The DNA for the CDR3 is TGCGCCAGCAGCCCGATGTTAGGGGGGGCGACCTATGGCTACACCTTC. This gives the protein CASSPMLGGATYGYTF.